A selection of T cell receptor beta chains follows, all from one sample in a study of T cells in Graves' hyperthyroidism and ophthalmopathy. TCRdb re-called the multiplex PCR reads with MiXCR, one entry per CDR3 protein. The sample yields a few hundred thousand distinct CDR3 sequences, around 13% seen once. The sample consisted of blood. The receptors stem from a woman between 40 and 55 years old with Graves' hyperthyroidism. Both conserved end residues are part of each CDR3. D genes are given only for firm matches. Size is stated for part of the rows, as once, few or many counts, or as a class when the clone is expanded.

j_call: TRBJ2-7
v_call: TRBV11-2
d_call: TRBD1
clone_size: NA
cdr3_aa: CASSSGGQGTQQYF
cdr3_nt: TGTGCCAGCAGCTCCGGGGGACAGGGGACCCAGCAGTACTTC

j_call: TRBJ1-5
v_call: TRBV5-1
d_call: NA
clone_size: NA
cdr3_aa: CASSFTGSQPQHF
cdr3_nt: TGCGCCAGCAGCTTCACAGGGTCCCAGCCCCAGCATTTT

j_call: TRBJ2-5
v_call: TRBV30
d_call: NA
clone_size: many
cdr3_aa: CAWRVPPKETQYF
cdr3_nt: TGTGCCTGGAGGGTCCCTCCGAAAGAGACCCAGTACTTC

j_call: TRBJ2-1
v_call: TRBV5-1
d_call: NA
clone_size: few
cdr3_aa: CASSLAGAQMMSSYNEQFF
cdr3_nt: TGCGCCAGCAGCTTGGCCGGGGCCCAAATGATGAGCTCCTACAATGAGCAGTTCTTC

j_call: TRBJ1-1
v_call: TRBV30
d_call: NA
clone_size: many
cdr3_aa: CAWKKGVMNTEAFF
cdr3_nt: TGTGCCTGGAAAAAGGGGGTAATGAACACTGAAGCTTTCTTT

j_call: TRBJ2-7
v_call: TRBV6-5
d_call: NA
clone_size: NA
cdr3_aa: CASSYSSVGDTYEQYF
cdr3_nt: TGTGCCAGCAGTTACTCGAGTGTAGGGGACACCTACGAGCAGTACTTC

j_call: TRBJ2-2
v_call: TRBV2
d_call: NA
clone_size: many
cdr3_aa: CASSAGQSVGELFF
cdr3_nt: TGTGCCAGCAGCGCGGGACAGTCAGTCGGGGAGCTGTTTTTT

j_call: TRBJ2-1
v_call: TRBV11-3
d_call: TRBD1
clone_size: many
cdr3_aa: CASSQGGAGYNEQFF
cdr3_nt: TGTGCCAGCAGTCAAGGGGGCGCGGGTTACAATGAGCAGTTCTTC

j_call: TRBJ1-2
v_call: TRBV6-1
d_call: NA
clone_size: many
cdr3_aa: CASSGIDRTDYGYTF
cdr3_nt: TGTGCCAGCAGTGGGATAGACAGAACCGACTATGGCTACACCTTC

j_call: TRBJ2-7
v_call: TRBV27
d_call: NA
clone_size: few
cdr3_aa: CASSSFPYEQYF
cdr3_nt: TGTGCCAGCAGTTCATTTCCCTACGAGCAGTACTTC

j_call: TRBJ2-2
v_call: TRBV7-8
d_call: NA
clone_size: many
cdr3_aa: CASREGQSNTGELFF
cdr3_nt: TGTGCCAGCAGGGAGGGACAGAGTAACACCGGGGAGCTGTTTTTT

j_call: TRBJ1-5
v_call: TRBV6-1
d_call: NA
clone_size: many
cdr3_aa: CASSEDLYSNQPQHF
cdr3_nt: TGTGCCAGCAGTGAAGACCTTTATAGCAATCAGCCCCAGCATTTT

j_call: TRBJ2-7
v_call: TRBV28
d_call: NA
clone_size: many
cdr3_aa: CASSPGRGSGLVNEQYF
cdr3_nt: TGTGCCAGCAGTCCCGGACGGGGATCGGGCCTAGTGAACGAGCAGTACTTC

j_call: TRBJ2-5
v_call: TRBV4-1
d_call: TRBD1
clone_size: few
cdr3_aa: CASSQPQGVETQYF
cdr3_nt: TGCGCCAGCAGCCAACCTCAGGGGGTCGAGACCCAGTACTTC

j_call: TRBJ2-1
v_call: TRBV28
d_call: NA
clone_size: once
cdr3_aa: CASGTTAAYEQFF
cdr3_nt: TGTGCCAGCGGAACGACAGCGGCCTACGAGCAGTTCTTC

j_call: TRBJ2-1
v_call: TRBV29-1
d_call: TRBD2
clone_size: many
cdr3_aa: CSASLAGGPNEQFF
cdr3_nt: TGCAGCGCCTCACTAGCGGGAGGGCCCAATGAGCAGTTCTTC

j_call: TRBJ2-3
v_call: TRBV2
d_call: NA
clone_size: many
cdr3_aa: CASSEARLPLTDTQYF
cdr3_nt: TGTGCCAGCAGTGAAGCGCGACTCCCTCTCACAGATACGCAGTATTTT

j_call: TRBJ2-7
v_call: TRBV15
d_call: TRBD2
clone_size: few
cdr3_aa: CATSRGGSGNEQYF
cdr3_nt: TGTGCCACCAGCAGAGGAGGTAGCGGGAACGAGCAGTACTTC

j_call: TRBJ2-7
v_call: TRBV27
d_call: TRBD2
clone_size: few
cdr3_aa: CASSPMPSGGSYEQYF
cdr3_nt: TGTGCCAGCAGCCCCATGCCTAGCGGGGGATCCTACGAGCAGTACTTC

j_call: TRBJ1-5
v_call: TRBV12-3/TRBV12-4
d_call: NA
clone_size: many
cdr3_aa: CASRPGTVSNQPQHF
cdr3_nt: TGTGCCAGCAGGCCCGGGACGGTGAGCAATCAGCCCCAGCATTTT

j_call: TRBJ2-7
v_call: TRBV7-2
d_call: NA
clone_size: many
cdr3_aa: CASSSRGVHEQYF
cdr3_nt: TGTGCCAGCAGCTCCAGGGGGGTCCACGAGCAGTACTTC

j_call: TRBJ1-3
v_call: TRBV2
d_call: NA
clone_size: many
cdr3_aa: CASRVTGTSGNTIYF
cdr3_nt: TGTGCCAGCAGGGTTACAGGGACCTCTGGAAACACCATATATTTT

j_call: TRBJ2-2
v_call: TRBV28
d_call: TRBD2
clone_size: many
cdr3_aa: CASSFSSGNTGELFF
cdr3_nt: TGTGCCAGCAGTTTTTCTAGCGGGAACACCGGGGAGCTGTTTTTT